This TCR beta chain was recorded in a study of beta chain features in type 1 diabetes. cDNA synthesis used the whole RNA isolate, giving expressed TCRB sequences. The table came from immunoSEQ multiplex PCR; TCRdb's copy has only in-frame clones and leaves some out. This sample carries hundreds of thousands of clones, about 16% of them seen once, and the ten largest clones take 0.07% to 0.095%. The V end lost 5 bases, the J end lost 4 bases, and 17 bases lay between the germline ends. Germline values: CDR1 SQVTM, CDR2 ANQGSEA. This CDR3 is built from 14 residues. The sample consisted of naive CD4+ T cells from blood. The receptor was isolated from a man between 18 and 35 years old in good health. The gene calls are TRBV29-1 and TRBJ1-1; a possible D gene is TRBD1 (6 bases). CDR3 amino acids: CSVHARGGATEAFF. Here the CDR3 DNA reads TGCAGCGTTCACGCCCGGGGGGGGGCCACTGAAGCTTTCTTT. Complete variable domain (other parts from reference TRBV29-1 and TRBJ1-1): SAVISQKPSRDICQRGTSLTIQCQVDSQVTMMFWYRQQPGQSLTLIATANQGSEATYESGFVIDKFPISRPNLTFSTLTVSNMSPEDSSIYLCSVHARGGATEAFFGQGTRLTVV.